This T cell receptor beta chain was sequenced during a study of shared clonotypes between healthy human individuals. Turning to the study itself: Samples came from a couple of female and three male donors aged 18 to 49. For every donor, three CD4 naive, three CD4 memory, two CD8 naive and one CD8 memory plates were used.

CDR3 length equals 15 residues. Trimming took 2 bases from V and 6 from J; bases not matched to a gene: 5. CDR1 and CDR2 (germline): SGHAT, FQNNGV. Deep-level running was used for the assay. TCRdb's table, derived via immunoSEQ multiplex PCR, lists solely in-frame clones and lacks some. In the table there are more than 1 million clones, 75% to 80% of which are singletons. The receptor comes from a man between 18 and 35 years old in good health. Some clones in this sample may be carry-over from other donors' samples. The V and J genes are TRBV11-2 and TRBJ1-4, with 8 bases lining up with TRBD1. The sequenced sample was memory CD4+ T cells from PBMCs. Subset: CD45RA-negative fraction. The CDR3 protein is CASSLQTGAYEKLFF. CDR3 bases: TGTGCCAGCAGCTTACAGACAGGGGCGTATGAAAAACTGTTTTTT.